This T cell receptor (beta chain) was retrieved from a study of cytomegalovirus exposure and HLA in healthy donors. Study-wide results and limits: A later analysis found most CMV-associated TCR beta chains apparently HLA-restricted.

Germline V gene data show CDR1 as MNHEY and CDR2 as SMNVEV (reference sequence). V lost 0 bases and J lost 0; bases outside the gene matches: 14. This CDR3 comprises 20 residues. PCR was performed using 60 Vbeta and 13 Jbeta primers. Measured with immunoSEQ multiplex PCR; TCRdb has only the in-frame clones, and not every one. Of about 81,000 clones listed, over 65% were seen once; the top ten hold 2.5% to 3%. To note about this clone: As yet, its antigen is unknown.

The source is a man aged 50 to 60 in good health and CMV-seropositive. The chain employs TRBV27 and TRBJ2-1; 7 nucleotides align to TRBD2. What was sequenced was PBMCs. In nucleotides, the CDR3 is TGTGCCAGCAGTTTATCGGGGTGGGGAGGGAAGGCCAGCTCCTACAATGAGCAGTTCTTC. It specifies CASSLSGWGGKASSYNEQFF.